Reported below is one T cell receptor (beta chain). The antigen is undetermined. The ends were cut back, 2 bases at V and 4 bases at J, with 17 bases in the middle. The length of the CDR3 is 16 residues. Germline CDR1 and CDR2: MNHNS and SASEGT. The data were taken from a study of circulating and synovial CD4+ cells in juvenile arthritis. General study points: Circulating pathogenic-like lymphocytes shared a substantially higher fraction of CDR3 sequences with synovium than bulk blood. The pathogenic-like versus bulk T cell difference escaped Vbeta family analysis. T cell genome counts differed by at least an order of magnitude between CPL and CD4 samples. Bulk blood CD4 repertoires were more diverse than these.

The table came from immunoSEQ multiplex PCR; TCRdb's copy has only in-frame clones and leaves some out. Of about 3,800 clones listed, approximately 80% are singletons. The source is a human donor with juvenile idiopathic arthritis. Sample: CD4+ T cells from synovial fluid. The chain joins TRBV6-1 to TRBJ1-2; D gene uncertain. CDR3 region: CASSETVAPFSYGYTF. In nucleotides, the CDR3 is TGTGCCAGCAGTGAAACAGTGGCCCCGTTTTCCTATGGCTACACCTTC.